This T cell receptor beta chain was recovered during a study of blood T cell repertoires in COVID-19. V lost 3 bases and J lost 6, with 16 bases in between. The germline V gene encodes CDR1 SGHNT and CDR2 YYREEE (reference sequence). The CDR3 contains 15 residues. Method: immunoSEQ multiplex PCR; TCRdb's copy keeps in-frame clones and lacks some. The sample contains roughly 180,000 clones, roughly 84% of which appear only once. The sequence was obtained from a man aged 55 to 70 who had recovered from COVID-19. Sequencing input: PBMCs or T cells enriched from blood (not recorded which). J is TRBJ2-1 and V is TRBV5-4; D is possibly TRBD2 (6 bases). The CDR3 is CASSYQGGKVNEQFF. The CDR3, as DNA: TGTGCCAGCAGCTATCAGGGCGGGAAGGTCAATGAGCAGTTCTTC.